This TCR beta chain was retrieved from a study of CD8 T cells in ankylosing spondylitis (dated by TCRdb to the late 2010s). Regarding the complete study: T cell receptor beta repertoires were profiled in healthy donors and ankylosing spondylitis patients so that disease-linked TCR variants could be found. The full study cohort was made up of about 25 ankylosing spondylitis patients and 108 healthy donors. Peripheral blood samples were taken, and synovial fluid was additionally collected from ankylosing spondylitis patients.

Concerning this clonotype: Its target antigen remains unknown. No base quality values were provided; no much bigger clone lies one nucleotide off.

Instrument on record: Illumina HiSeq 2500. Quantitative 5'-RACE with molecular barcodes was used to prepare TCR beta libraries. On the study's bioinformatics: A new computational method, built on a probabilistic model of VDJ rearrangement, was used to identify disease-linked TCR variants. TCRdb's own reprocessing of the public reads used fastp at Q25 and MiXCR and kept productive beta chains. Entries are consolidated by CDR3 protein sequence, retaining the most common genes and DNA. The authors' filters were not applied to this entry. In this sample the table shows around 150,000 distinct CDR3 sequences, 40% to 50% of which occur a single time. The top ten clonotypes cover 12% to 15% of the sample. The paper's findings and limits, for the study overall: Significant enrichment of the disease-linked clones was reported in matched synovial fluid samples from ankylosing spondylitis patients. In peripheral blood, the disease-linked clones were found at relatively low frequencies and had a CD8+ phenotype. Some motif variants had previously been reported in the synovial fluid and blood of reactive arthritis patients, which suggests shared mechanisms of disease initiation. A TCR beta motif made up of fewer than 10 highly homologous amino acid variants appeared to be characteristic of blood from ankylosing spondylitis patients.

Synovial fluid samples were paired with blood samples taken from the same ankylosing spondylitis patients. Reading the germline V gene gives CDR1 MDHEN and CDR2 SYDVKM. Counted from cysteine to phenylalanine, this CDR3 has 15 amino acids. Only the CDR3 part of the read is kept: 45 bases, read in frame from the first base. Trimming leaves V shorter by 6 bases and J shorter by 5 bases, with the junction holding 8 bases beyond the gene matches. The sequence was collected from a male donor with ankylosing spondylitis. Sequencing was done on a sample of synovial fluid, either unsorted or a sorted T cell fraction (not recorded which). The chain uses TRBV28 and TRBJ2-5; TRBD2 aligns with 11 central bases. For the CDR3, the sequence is CASSSTSGRWETQYF. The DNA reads TGTGCCAGCAGCTCCACTAGCGGGAGATGGGAGACCCAGTACTTC.